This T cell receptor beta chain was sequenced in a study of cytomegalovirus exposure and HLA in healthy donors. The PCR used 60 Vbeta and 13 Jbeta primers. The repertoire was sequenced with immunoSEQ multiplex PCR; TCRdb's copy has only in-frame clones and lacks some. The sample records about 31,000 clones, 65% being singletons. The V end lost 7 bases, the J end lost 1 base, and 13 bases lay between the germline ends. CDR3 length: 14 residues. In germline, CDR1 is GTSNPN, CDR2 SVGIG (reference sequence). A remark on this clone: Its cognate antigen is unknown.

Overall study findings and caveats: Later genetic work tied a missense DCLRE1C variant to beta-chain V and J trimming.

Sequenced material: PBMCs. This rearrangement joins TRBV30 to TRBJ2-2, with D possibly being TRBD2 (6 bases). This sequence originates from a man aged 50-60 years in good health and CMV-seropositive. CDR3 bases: TGTGCCTTCAGGATTAGCGGGAACACCGGGGAGCTGTTTTTT. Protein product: CAFRISGNTGELFF.